This T cell receptor (beta chain) emerged from a study of vaccination effects on CD4 cells after COVID-19. Whole-study findings and limits: Both infection-induced and vaccine-induced clones contracted markedly at late post-vaccination timepoints. Healthy vaccinees showed cross-reactivity with common cold coronaviruses in only 1 of 255 vaccine-induced clones. In the study, convalescent patients were few, and early post-infection timepoints were absent.

In regard to this clone: Its matching antigen is unknown.

The repertoire was sequenced with immunoSEQ multiplex PCR; TCRdb's copy has only in-frame clones and lacks some. The sample holds 30,000 to 40,000 clones, around 68% seen once. Expansion with viral peptide pools was applied to antigen-specific CD4+ T cells by the ViraFEST assay prior to sequencing. The culture ran for roughly ten days, and then CD4+ T cells were isolated. Testing of the vaccine recipients showed negative nucleocapsid antibodies and no prior SARS-CoV-2 infection. Wells each received 2 million or so PBMC, cultured with approximately 10 IU/ml IL-2 and roughly 9.8 ug/ml peptides. The sequencing here drew on CD4+ T cells from PBMCs cultured with SARS-CoV-2 spike peptides, taken before COVID-19 vaccination. This clonotype originated in a human donor who received a COVID-19 vaccine.

The CDR3 loop is CASGETQYF. For the CDR3, the DNA is TGTGCCAGCGGGGAGACCCAGTACTTC. J is TRBJ2-5 and V is TRBV2; no clear D gene. The germline V gene encodes CDR1 SNHLY and CDR2 FYNNEI. Deletions cut 8 bases from V and 5 bases from J, with 3 bases between. There are 9 residues in the CDR3. Using reference TRBV2 and TRBJ2-5 for the parts outside the CDR3, the full variable domain is EPEVTQTPSHQVTQMGQEVILRCVPISNHLYFYWYRQILGQKVEFLVSFYNNEISEKSEIFDDQFSVERPDGSNFTLKIRSTKLEDSAMYFCASGETQYFGPGTRLLVL.